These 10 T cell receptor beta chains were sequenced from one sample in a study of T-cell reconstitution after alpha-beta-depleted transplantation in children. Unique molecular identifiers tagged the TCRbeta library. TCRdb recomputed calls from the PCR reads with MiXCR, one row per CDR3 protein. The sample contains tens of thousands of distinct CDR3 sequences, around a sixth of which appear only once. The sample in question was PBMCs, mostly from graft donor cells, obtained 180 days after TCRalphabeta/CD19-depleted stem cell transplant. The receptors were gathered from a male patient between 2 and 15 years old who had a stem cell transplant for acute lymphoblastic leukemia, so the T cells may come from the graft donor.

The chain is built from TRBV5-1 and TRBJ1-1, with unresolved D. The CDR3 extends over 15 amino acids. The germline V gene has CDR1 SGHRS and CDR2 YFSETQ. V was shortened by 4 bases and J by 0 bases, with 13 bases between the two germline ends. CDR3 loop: CASSPRETMNTEAFF. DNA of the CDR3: TGCGCCAGCAGCCCCCGTGAGACCATGAACACTGAAGCTTTCTTT.

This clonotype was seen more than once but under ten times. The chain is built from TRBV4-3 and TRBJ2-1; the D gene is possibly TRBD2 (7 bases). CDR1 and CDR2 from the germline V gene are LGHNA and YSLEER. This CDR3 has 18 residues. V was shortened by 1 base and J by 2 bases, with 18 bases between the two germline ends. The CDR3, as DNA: TGCGCCAGCAGCCAAGTGGCCCCTAAGGGGGGGCCCTACAATGAGCAGTTCTTC. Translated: CASSQVAPKGGPYNEQFF.

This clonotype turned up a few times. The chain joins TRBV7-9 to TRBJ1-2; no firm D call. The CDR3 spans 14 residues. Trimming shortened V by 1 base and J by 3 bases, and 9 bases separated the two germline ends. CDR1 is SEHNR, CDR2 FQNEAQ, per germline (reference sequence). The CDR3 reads CASSLESIHYGYTF. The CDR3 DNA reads TGTGCCAGCAGCTTAGAGTCCATCCACTATGGCTACACCTTC.

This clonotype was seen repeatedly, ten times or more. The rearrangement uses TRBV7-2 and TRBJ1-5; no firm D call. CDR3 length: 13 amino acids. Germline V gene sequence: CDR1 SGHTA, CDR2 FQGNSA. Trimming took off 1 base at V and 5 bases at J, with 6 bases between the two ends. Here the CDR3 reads CASSLVGDQPQHF. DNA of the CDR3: TGTGCCAGCAGCTTAGTAGGAGATCAGCCCCAGCATTTT.

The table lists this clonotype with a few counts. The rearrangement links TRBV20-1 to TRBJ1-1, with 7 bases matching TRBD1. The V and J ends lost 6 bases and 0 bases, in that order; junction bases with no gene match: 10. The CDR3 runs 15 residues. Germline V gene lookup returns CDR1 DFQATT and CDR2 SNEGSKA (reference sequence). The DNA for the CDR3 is TGCAGTGCAACGTCCGGGACAGACATGAACACTGAAGCTTTCTTT. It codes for CSATSGTDMNTEAFF.

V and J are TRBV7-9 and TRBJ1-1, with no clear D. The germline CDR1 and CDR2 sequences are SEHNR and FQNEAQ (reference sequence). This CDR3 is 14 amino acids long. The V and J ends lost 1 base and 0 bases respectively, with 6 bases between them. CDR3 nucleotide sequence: TGTGCCAGCAGCTTAGGGACCTTGAACACTGAAGCTTTCTTT. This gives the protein CASSLGTLNTEAFF.

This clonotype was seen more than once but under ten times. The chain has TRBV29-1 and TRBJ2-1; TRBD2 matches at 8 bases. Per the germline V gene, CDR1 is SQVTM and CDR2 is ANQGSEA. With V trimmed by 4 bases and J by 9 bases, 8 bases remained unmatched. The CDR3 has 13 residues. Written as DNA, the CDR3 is TGCAGCGTTGTGGGACTAGTTATTGGTGAGCAGTTCTTC. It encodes CSVVGLVIGEQFF.

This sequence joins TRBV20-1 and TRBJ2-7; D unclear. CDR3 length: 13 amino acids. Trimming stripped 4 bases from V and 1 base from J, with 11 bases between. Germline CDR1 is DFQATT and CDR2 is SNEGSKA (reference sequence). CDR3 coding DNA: TGCAGTGCTACTACGCCTGGGTCCTACGAGCAGTACTTC. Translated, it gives CSATTPGSYEQYF.

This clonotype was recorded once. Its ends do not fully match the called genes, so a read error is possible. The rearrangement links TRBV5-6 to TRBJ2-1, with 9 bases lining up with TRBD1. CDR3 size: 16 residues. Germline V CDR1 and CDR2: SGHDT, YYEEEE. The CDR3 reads CSSCLTPDRGSDEQFF. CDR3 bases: TGTTCCAGCTGCTTAACCCCGGACAGGGGTTCCGATGAGCAGTTCTTC.

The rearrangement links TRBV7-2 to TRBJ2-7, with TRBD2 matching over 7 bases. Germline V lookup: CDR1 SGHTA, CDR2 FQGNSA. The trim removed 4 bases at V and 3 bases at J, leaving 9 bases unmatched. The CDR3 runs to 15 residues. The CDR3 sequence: CASSSRQWGGYEQYF. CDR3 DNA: TGTGCCAGCAGCTCGCGACAGTGGGGGGGCTACGAGCAGTACTTC.